This TCR beta chain originates from a study of shared clonotypes between healthy human individuals (dated by TCRdb to the early 2020s). Background for the entire study: A couple of women and a few men aged 18 to 49 years were included in the cohort. For each donor, CD4 naive and CD4 memory were each given three plates, CD8 naive was given two plates, and CD8 memory was given one plate. The study deeply sequenced blood TCR repertoires of several healthy adults to estimate repertoire size and the extent of clonotype sharing between individuals. Libraries were prepared and TCR repertoires were sequenced by different laboratories using diverse techniques, in order to increase sequencing depth and limit assay-specific biases. Each donor's leukapheresis produced roughly between roughly 0.9 and 9 billion PBMCs. General study outcomes and caveats: Higher generation probabilities were observed for clonotypes shared by all four sorted-subset donors than for non-shared clonotypes. Naive subsets generally had larger estimated clonotype richness than memory subsets. Pairwise subsampling indicated that sequencing depth was expected to affect the degree of clonotype sharing among donors. Rarefaction of sorted-subset datasets indicated incomplete sequencing despite the large sequencing depth. Only blood was sampled, and tissue TCR repertoires likely differ from those in blood. When a handful of donors were compared, the shared fraction of clonotypes was roughly 5% for naive CD4, roughly 3.3% for naive CD8, 2% to 2.5% for memory CD4, and under 0.5% for memory CD8. Because the study included a small number of donors, the genetic and exposure-history diversity represented was limited.

The germline V gene yields SGHDT for CDR1 and YYEEEE for CDR2. Ends trimmed: V by 4 bases, J by 4 bases; bases unmatched to a gene: 12. From the cysteine up to the phenylalanine, the CDR3 has a length of 18 residues. The kept DNA is CDR3 alone, 54 bases in frame from the first base. TCR CDR3 regions were amplified from genomic DNA by multiplex PCR using the deep immunoSEQ assay. Extracted genomic DNA from each cell subset was distributed evenly across all wells of several immunoSEQ 96-well plates, and each plate was treated as a replicate. For sorted subsets, roughly 200 ng of genomic DNA, equivalent to 30,000 or so T cell genomes, went into each replicate PCR. Purified libraries were quantified with a Qubit 3.0 fluorometer, sized on a Bioanalyzer 2100, and re-quantified with the KAPA Library Quantification kit. Every immunoSEQ 96-well plate was sequenced on a dedicated single-read 150-cycle Illumina NextSeq 550 flow cell. For the original study's pipeline: The immunoSEQ output contained only junctional sequences without quality scores, so filtering could not match that applied to full-length reads. Sequences were annotated with PyIR, a Python wrapper for IgBLAST v1.9, and V/J genes and CDR3 were assigned using IMGT germline references. Reads with weak V/J assignments (E-value above 1e-6), missing CDR3, stop codons, out-of-frame junctions, or ambiguous translated residues were removed. V3J clonotypes were defined as sequences sharing an identical inferred V gene, J gene, and CDR3 amino acid sequence. Percentage overlap between repertoires was computed as shared unique clonotypes divided by the size of the smaller repertoire. Richness of each repertoire was evaluated using RTK rarefaction, the Chao1 estimator, and Recon v2.1 estimates of unobserved clonotypes. OLGA was used to compute generation probabilities for all TCRbeta clonotypes that the gDNA method yielded from a handful of donors. TCRdb retrieved this table from immuneACCESS and kept in-frame rearrangements only. Not all clones are present; in checked studies, unresolved V genes account for under half, and no reason is known for the remainder. D and trimming come from the DNA, and the V and J calls and clone size come from that table. The sample records approximately 1,500,000 clones, more than 95% of which are singletons. The ten most abundant clones make up 0.95% to 1.5% of the sample.

The donors were healthy, HIV-negative adults who had no recently reported acute infections or vaccinations. Every donor was a Caucasian adult living in Nashville, Tennessee, USA. CD4+ T cells were enriched by magnetic negative selection; naive cells were then positively selected on CD45RA, and the negative fraction formed the memory subset. Blood was collected by leukapheresis, and PBMCs were isolated by Ficoll-Histopaque density gradient centrifugation and then cryopreserved in liquid nitrogen vapor phase. Analytical flow cytometry was used to check the purity and quantity of every magnetically sorted T cell population. Genomic DNA was isolated from every sorted fraction and measured by UV absorbance on a Nanodrop 2000c. A remark on this clone: Its specific antigen is unknown. No much larger clone exists at a distance of one base, and base qualities are not known.

This TCR was recovered from a man between 25 and 39 years old in good health. The chain employs TRBV5-6 and TRBJ2-7; 15 bases in the junction line up with TRBD2. The specimen sequenced was naive CD4+ T cells sorted from blood. Taken with the paper, the label for cell subset or site translates to: CD45RA+ positively selected. The CDR3 loop reads CASSPKPGTSGRLYEQYF. The nucleotide sequence reads TGTGCCAGCAGCCCCAAACCCGGGACTAGCGGGAGGTTATACGAGCAGTACTTC.